Shown below are 11 T cell receptor beta chains from a single sample sequenced in a study of T cells in Graves' hyperthyroidism and ophthalmopathy. RNA transcripts gave rise to amplified TCR beta CDR3 regions. Primed by the HTBI set, a first-round RT-PCR was run on the TCR CDR3. TCRdb fed the multiplex PCR reads into MiXCR, producing one record per CDR3 protein. This repertoire shows approximately 600,000 distinct CDR3 sequences, roughly 15% found once; its top ten account for over 3.5%. Sequencing used blood. Receptor source: a woman in her thirties or forties with Graves' ophthalmopathy.

This clonotype was observed at least ten times. The rearrangement joins TRBV20-1 to TRBJ1-1; D remains ambiguous. The CDR3 loop spans 13 amino acids. Germline-derived CDR1 and CDR2 are DFQATT and SNEGSKA (reference sequence). Trimming pared 7 bases from V and 3 bases from J, leaving 15 bases between. In nucleotides, the CDR3 is TGCAGTGGCCTGCGAAGGCTGTACACTGAAGCTTTCTTT. Its translation: CSGLRRLYTEAFF.

In its sample, this clonotype was seen many times. CDR3 coding DNA: TGTGCCAGTAGTATAGATTTCGGGACGTATAGCATTCAGTACTTC. Residues: CASSIDFGTYSIQYF. The rearrangement links TRBV19 to TRBJ2-4, with D possibly being TRBD1 or TRBD2 (5 bases each). Germline CDR1 is LNHDA and CDR2 is SQIVND (reference sequence). This CDR3 is 15 amino acids long. V lost 0 bases, J lost 9 bases, and 15 bases lay in between.

The V gene is TRBV11-1, the J gene TRBJ2-7; 7 bases agree with TRBD1. Germline-derived CDR1 and CDR2 are SGHAT and FQDESV (reference sequence). The CDR3 is made up of 15 amino acids. Germline trimming cut 2 bases from V and 5 bases from J; bases unmatched to any gene: 9. CDR3 amino acids: CASSLNPGQKDEQYF. CDR3 DNA: TGTGCCAGCAGCTTAAATCCGGGACAGAAGGACGAGCAGTACTTC.

This clonotype was seen more than once but under ten times. One base away lies a much larger clone, so this may be a sequencing read error. The chain combines TRBV2 with TRBJ2-4, with 8 positions matching TRBD2. J lost 5 bases, V lost 8 bases, and 8 bases had no gene match. Germline lookup yields CDR1 SNHLY and CDR2 FYNNEI. The CDR3 has 14 residues. The DNA for the CDR3 is TGTGCCAGCGCAGCGGGAGAGGCCGAAAACATTCAGTACTTC. Its protein is CASAAGEAENIQYF.

This clonotype came up many times. This sequence joins TRBV20-1 and TRBJ2-3; TRBD1 matches 9 bases. The trim removed 5 bases at V and 2 bases at J, leaving 5 bases unmatched. This CDR3 region has 14 residues. From germline, CDR1 is DFQATT and CDR2 SNEGSKA (reference sequence). CDR3 sequence reads: CSAGTGMITDTQYF. The CDR3 DNA follows: TGCAGTGCTGGGACAGGGATGATCACAGATACGCAGTATTTT.

This clonotype was found many times. The J gene is TRBJ2-2, the V gene TRBV29-1; D is possibly TRBD2 (6 bases). This CDR3 spans 15 amino acids. The V end was cut by 6 bases, the J end by 8 bases, with 22 bases between. Per germline, CDR1 SQVTM and CDR2 ANQGSEA. The CDR3 region has the DNA TGCAGCGTGGCGGGGTTGGTGGGGATAGCGGGGGAGCTGTTTTTT. Amino acid sequence: CSVAGLVGIAGELFF.

A few counts support this clonotype. The genes are TRBV18 and TRBJ2-7; D perhaps matches TRBD1 (6 bases). CDR3 length: 14 residues. CDR1 is KGHSH and CDR2 is LQKENI in the germline V gene. V was shortened by 0 bases and J by 5 bases, with 11 bases between the two germline ends. CDR3 loop: CASSPPTGSNEQYF. The CDR3 coding sequence is TGTGCCAGCTCACCACCGACAGGCTCAAACGAGCAGTACTTC.

This clonotype was observed many times. The chain combines TRBV2 with TRBJ2-5; 9 positions match TRBD1. V was pared by 8 bases and J by 3 bases, with 4 bases of the junction left unmatched. This CDR3 has 13 residues. Germline V gene sequence: CDR1 SNHLY, CDR2 FYNNEI. CDR3 residues: CASDRGIEETQYF. CDR3 in DNA: TGTGCCAGCGACAGGGGGATAGAAGAGACCCAGTACTTC.

The chain is built from TRBV4-1 and TRBJ2-3; D might be TRBD2 (6 bases). Trimming took off 1 base at V and 4 bases at J, with 15 bases between the two ends. The CDR3 has 16 residues. Germline V CDR1 and CDR2: MGHRA, YSYEKL. The CDR3 nucleotides are TGCGCCAGCAGCCAAGTAAATTTGCGGGACTCAGATACGCAGTATTTT. Its protein is CASSQVNLRDSDTQYF.

This clonotype showed up many times. The V gene is TRBV19, the J gene TRBJ2-7; D gene unclear. Per the germline V gene, CDR1 is LNHDA and CDR2 is SQIVND (reference sequence). Between the trimmed V and J ends, which lost 5 bases and 6 bases, there was a span of 14 bases. The CDR3 is made up of 13 amino acids. In DNA, the CDR3 is TGTGCCAGTAGTGGCTACTCGTACGGCGAGCAGTACTTC. Its protein is CASSGYSYGEQYF.

This clonotype was counted many times. The V gene is TRBV19, the J gene TRBJ2-6; weak D call: TRBD2 (5 bases). The CDR3 totals 14 residues. CDR1 is LNHDA and CDR2 is SQIVND in the germline V gene (reference sequence). V was clipped by 7 bases and J by 0 bases, with 7 bases between them. The CDR3 is CASIGSSGANVLTF. In nucleotides, the CDR3 is TGTGCCAGTATTGGGAGCTCTGGGGCCAACGTCCTGACTTTC.